This T cell receptor beta chain was observed in a study of control samples from healthy donors and cancer patients. Assay: immunoSEQ multiplex PCR; the TCRdb copy retains only in-frame clones and omits some. The sample carries tens of thousands of clones, roughly 84% recorded once. Trimming left V 1 base short and J 0 bases short, with 10 bases between. Germline V lookup: CDR1 LNHDA, CDR2 SQIVND (reference sequence). The CDR3 is 15 amino acids. The sequenced sample consisted of blood. This clonotype originated in a middle-aged man in good health. The chain couples TRBV19 to TRBJ2-7; no definite D call. CDR3 DNA: TGTGCCAGTAGTATAGGGAGCGCGAGCTCCTACGAGCAGTACTTC. Amino acid sequence: CASSIGSASSYEQYF.